This is a list of T cell receptor beta chains from one sample in a study of blood T cell repertoires in COVID-19. The method was immunoSEQ multiplex PCR; TCRdb's version includes in-frame clones alone and lacks a portion of them. The sample has 250,000 to 350,000 clones; around 90% are singletons. The sample consisted of peripheral blood. The receptors originated from a man aged 18 to 30 who had recovered from COVID-19. Both conserved end residues are part of each CDR3. The D gene is left open where the match is weak. Size is omitted from some rows. Given values are once, few, many or a class for expanded clones.

>TRBD2|TRBV7-3|.|TRBJ2-1
CASSLGTSMGNEQFF
TGTGCCAGCAGCCTAGGGACTAGCATGGGTAATGAGCAGTTCTTC
>.|TRBV9|few|TRBJ1-5
CASSVDVGGQPQHF
TGTGCCAGCAGCGTAGACGTTGGGGGCCAGCCCCAGCATTTT
>TRBD1|TRBV11-3|few|TRBJ2-1
CASSLSRTGNEQFF
TGTGCCAGCAGCTTAAGTCGGACAGGGAATGAGCAGTTCTTC
>TRBD2|TRBV7-2|.|TRBJ2-3
CASILMRGGVDTQYF
TGTGCCAGCATCCTGATGCGGGGGGGCGTAGATACGCAGTATTTT
>.|TRBV29-1|.|TRBJ2-3
CSVGQASTDTQYF
TGCAGCGTTGGACAGGCTAGCACAGATACGCAGTATTTT
>.|TRBV7-6|.|TRBJ2-2
CASSLGGTSNTGELFF
TGTGCCAGCAGCTTAGGCGGGACCTCCAACACCGGGGAGCTGTTTTTT
>.|TRBV19|.|TRBJ2-1
CASSIGRSSYNEQFF
TGTGCCAGTAGTATCGGGAGAAGCTCCTACAATGAGCAGTTCTTC
>TRBD1|TRBV11-2|.|TRBJ2-3
CASSLEDRTDTQYF
TGTGCCAGCAGCCTAGAGGACAGGACAGATACGCAGTATTTT
>TRBD2|TRBV15|few|TRBJ2-1
CATSRLAGSYNEQFF
TGTGCCACCAGCCGACTAGCGGGTAGCTACAATGAGCAGTTCTTC
>.|TRBV5-4|.|TRBJ2-1
CASSLRVGSYTNEQFF
TGTGCCAGCAGCTTGCGGGTCGGATCCTATACCAATGAGCAGTTCTTC
>.|TRBV4-2|.|TRBJ2-7
CASSQEARGYEQYF
TGTGCCAGCAGCCAAGAAGCCAGGGGCTACGAGCAGTACTTC
>.|TRBV10-3|.|TRBJ2-7
CAISEPGEQYF
TGTGCCATCAGTGAGCCCGGCGAGCAGTACTTC
>.|TRBV15|.|TRBJ1-5
CATSRGAGQANQPQHF
TGTGCCACCAGCAGAGGGGCAGGGCAGGCGAATCAGCCCCAGCATTTT
>.|TRBV5-4|.|TRBJ2-7
CASSLGNGIEYF
TGTGCCAGCAGCCTGGGAAACGGGATAGAGTACTTC
>.|TRBV4-1|.|TRBJ1-5
CASSRAGKGQPQHF
TGCGCCAGCAGCCGAGCAGGGAAGGGTCAGCCCCAGCATTTT
>.|TRBV27|.|TRBJ2-3
CASSFGTGGSTDTQYF
TGTGCCAGCAGTTTCGGGACTGGCGGGAGCACAGATACGCAGTATTTT
>TRBD1|TRBV9|few|TRBJ2-7
CASSAGTGGSYEQYF
TGTGCCAGCAGCGCCGGGACAGGAGGATCCTACGAGCAGTACTTC
>.|TRBV27|.|TRBJ1-1
CASSSPGGVLMNTEAFF
TGTGCCAGCAGTTCCCCGGGCGGGGTCCTCATGAACACTGAAGCTTTCTTT